The text below deals with one TCR beta chain. This entry is derived from a study of blood T cell repertoires in COVID-19. Authors' processing steps: Cell counts per sample came from amplifying reference gene primers. The repertoire was sequenced with immunoSEQ multiplex PCR; TCRdb's copy has only in-frame clones and lacks some. D and trimming come from the DNA, and the V and J calls and clone size come from that table. The profile shows around 120,000 clones, around 91% of them singletons. The TCR originated in a woman aged 55 to 70 with COVID-19, enrolled during active disease. Sequencing was done on a sample of peripheral blood.

CDR3 protein: CASSLWSGDEQYF. CDR3 coding DNA: TGTGCCAGCAGCCTCTGGTCCGGGGACGAGCAGTACTTC. The chain is built from TRBV3-1 (or the pseudogene TRBV3-2) and TRBJ2-7, with a weak D call TRBD2 (5 bases). Per the germline V gene, CDR1 is LGHDT and CDR2 is YNNKEL (reference sequence). Trimming took 4 bases from V and 5 from J, leaving 12 bases between them. There are 13 residues in the CDR3.